This TCR beta chain was profiled in a study of cytomegalovirus exposure and HLA in healthy donors. Study outcomes and limitations: A later look showed TCR association rates differing by HLA locus, highest for DRB1 and lowest for HLA-C. Rarity marked most TCR sequences, yet some public TCRs occurred in many donors.

On this clone: The antigen is unknown.

The PCR ran on 60 Vbeta and 13 Jbeta primers. Libraries were prepared by immunoSEQ multiplex PCR; TCRdb keeps only in-frame clonotypes and omits some of them. The sample includes 55,000 to 70,000 clones, roughly 71% of them seen just once. V gave up 7 bases and J gave up 5 bases; unmatched junction bases: 6. Germline V gives CDR1 MNHEY, CDR2 SMNVEV (reference sequence). The CDR3 runs to 13 residues. The receptor was isolated from a woman aged 60-75 years in good health and CMV-seropositive. This chain joins TRBV27 and TRBJ2-7; TRBD1 matches at 9 bases. The sequenced sample consisted of PBMCs. Written as DNA, the CDR3 is TGTGCCAGCAAAAATACAGGGGGCGACGAGCAGTACTTC. Protein product: CASKNTGGDEQYF.